A single T cell receptor (beta chain) is shown here with its context. Its antigen remains unknown. This CDR3 fails to terminate in the conserved phenylalanine or tryptophan, so it likely reflects a read error. The DNA is omitted, as the CDR3 cannot be located on it reliably, and the CDR3 follows TCRdb's listing. The data are from a study of breast tumors, draining lymph nodes, adjacent tissues. TCRdb independently ran MiXCR on the multiplex PCR reads; one entry per CDR3 protein. Of tens of thousands of distinct CDR3 sequences detected, approximately 29% appear once; the ten largest clones hold 8.1%. Axillary draining lymph nodes of breast cancer patients supplied the node samples. General observations from the study: Most tumor T cells seemingly derive from lymph node, then expand in tumor. Tumor T cell lymph node origin was a supported hypothesis, not proven. Luminal-like breast cancer showed significantly higher tumor–nontumor repertoire similarity than basal-like.

The TCR was taken from a female donor with breast cancer. Some clones in this sample may be carry-over from other donors' samples. The specimen was axillary lymph node tissue.

The CDR3 sequence is CASSLGQSTNEKLFL. The gene calls are TRBV7-9 and TRBJ1-4. Germline CDR1 is SEHNR and CDR2 is FQNEAQ (reference sequence). The CDR3 extends over 15 residues, inclusive of both ends.